This T cell receptor (beta chain) was identified during a study of blood T cell repertoires in COVID-19. Background on the study: Italy, Spain and the United States were the sources of the convalescent and acute COVID-19 samples. Nucleic acid was either cDNA or gDNA, and it came from T cells, B-cell-depleted T cells, or PBMCs.

Produced via immunoSEQ multiplex PCR; TCRdb's table is partial and in-frame only. This table has about 75,000 clones, around 72% appearing once. The germline gives CDR1 LNHNV, CDR2 YYDKDF (reference sequence). The CDR3 contains 13 residues. Trimming pared 0 bases from V and 7 bases from J, leaving 9 bases between. The V and J genes are TRBV15 and TRBJ1-2, with a tentative D call TRBD1 (5 bases). This TCR was recovered from a human donor with acute or convalescent COVID-19. The donor label of this sample is uncertain. The sequenced sample consisted of peripheral blood. CDR3 protein: CATSRDGQGGYTF. In DNA form, the CDR3 reads TGTGCCACCAGCAGAGATGGGCAGGGTGGCTACACCTTC.